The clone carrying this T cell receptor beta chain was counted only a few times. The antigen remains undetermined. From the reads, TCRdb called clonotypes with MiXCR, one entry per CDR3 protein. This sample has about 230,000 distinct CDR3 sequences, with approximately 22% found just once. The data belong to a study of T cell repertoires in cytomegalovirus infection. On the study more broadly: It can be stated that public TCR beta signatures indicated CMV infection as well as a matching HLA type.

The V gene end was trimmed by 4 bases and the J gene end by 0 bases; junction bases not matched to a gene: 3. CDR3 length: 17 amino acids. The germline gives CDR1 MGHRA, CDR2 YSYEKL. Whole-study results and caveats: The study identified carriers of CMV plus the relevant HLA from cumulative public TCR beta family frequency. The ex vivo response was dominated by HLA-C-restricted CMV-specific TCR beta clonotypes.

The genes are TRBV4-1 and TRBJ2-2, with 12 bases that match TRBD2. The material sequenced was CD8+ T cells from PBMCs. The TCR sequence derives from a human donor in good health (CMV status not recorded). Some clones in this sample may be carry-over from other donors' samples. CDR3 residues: CASSPTSGGSNTGELFF. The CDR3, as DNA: TGCGCCAGCAGCCCAACTAGCGGGGGGTCGAACACCGGGGAGCTGTTTTTT.